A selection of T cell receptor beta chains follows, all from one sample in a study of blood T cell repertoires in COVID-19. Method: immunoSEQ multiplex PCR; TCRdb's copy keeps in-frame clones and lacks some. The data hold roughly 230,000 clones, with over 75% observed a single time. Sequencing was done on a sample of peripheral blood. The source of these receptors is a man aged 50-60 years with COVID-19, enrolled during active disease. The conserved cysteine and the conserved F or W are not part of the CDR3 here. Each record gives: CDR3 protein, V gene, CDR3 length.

ASSPRDRPRGYT,TRBV3-1/TRBV3-2,12
ASSPQTLETQY,TRBV27,11
SVAETGSF,TRBV29-1,8
ASSLEAGWETQY,TRBV5-6,12
ASRSGFGVAGAPVTQY,TRBV27,16
ASSPERGALTMTGELF,TRBV18,16
ASSLEGGRNGYT,TRBV5-4,12
ASSIGGRGNQPQH,TRBV19,13
ASSQRDIDPYNSPLH,TRBV14,15
ASSLMAGEANYGYT,TRBV5-4,14
ASSVATGLVETQY,TRBV9,13
ASSPRQVSAYEQY,TRBV9,13
ASNPLGGLEQY,TRBV7-2,11
ATSREGRGGNTEAF,TRBV15,14
ASSPAASLAGANVLT,TRBV7-8,15
ASSVVQGPGELF,TRBV9,12
ASSILFAMGPQETQY,TRBV19,15
ASRILGDRTEAF,TRBV6-5,12
SASVTDLYEQY,TRBV20-1,11
ASRGTGGFNQPQH,TRBV6-5,13
ASSSLDSNKPQH,TRBV7-2,12
ASRRGQGASDTQY,TRBV27,13
ASGQENTGELF,TRBV7-3,11
ASSWGQATNNSPLH,TRBV5-5,14
ASSQKGAATSGANVLT,TRBV6-6,16
ASSQVGGFNEKLF,TRBV4-1,13
ASSLGDSEAF,TRBV7-9,10
ASSQGFRDSPLH,TRBV19,12
ASSPDRLSSYNSPLH,TRBV5-4,15
ASSEGSQPQH,TRBV6-1,10
ASSQQTSLTGANVLT,TRBV4-2,15
ASSLDRVTLH,TRBV7-2,10
SVVSNQETQY,TRBV29-1,10
ASSYFGTGYNEQF,TRBV6-5,13
ASSLDRADYEQY,TRBV7-9,12
ASSLTGHSNQPQH,TRBV5-5,13
ASSVDGQGDYGYT,TRBV9,13
AITGQGIGEQF,TRBV10-3,11
AWSVQGPGAQY,TRBV30,11
SVDRGRTEAF,TRBV29-1,10
ASSVAPTSGGRSYNEQF,TRBV9,17
ASRTGRLETQY,TRBV6-5,11
ATKGWTGDPSQAQPQH,TRBV19,16
ASSTGQGSLETQY,TRBV4-3,13
AWGWGWRAGGTEAF,TRBV30,14
ASSPSGTELNEQY,TRBV5-1,13
ASSLDTGWRGAF,TRBV5-4,12
ASSRLLRGGNQPQH,TRBV6-6,14
ASSIGQGARAPSNQPQH,TRBV19,17
ASQQGATDTQY,TRBV15,11
ASSHGLAGGQKEQF,TRBV6-6,14
ASTPRPGDAQH,TRBV2,11
ASSIVSPSSTDTQY,TRBV18,14
AWSTGGRRF,TRBV30,9
ASSPGTGRGKLF,TRBV18,12